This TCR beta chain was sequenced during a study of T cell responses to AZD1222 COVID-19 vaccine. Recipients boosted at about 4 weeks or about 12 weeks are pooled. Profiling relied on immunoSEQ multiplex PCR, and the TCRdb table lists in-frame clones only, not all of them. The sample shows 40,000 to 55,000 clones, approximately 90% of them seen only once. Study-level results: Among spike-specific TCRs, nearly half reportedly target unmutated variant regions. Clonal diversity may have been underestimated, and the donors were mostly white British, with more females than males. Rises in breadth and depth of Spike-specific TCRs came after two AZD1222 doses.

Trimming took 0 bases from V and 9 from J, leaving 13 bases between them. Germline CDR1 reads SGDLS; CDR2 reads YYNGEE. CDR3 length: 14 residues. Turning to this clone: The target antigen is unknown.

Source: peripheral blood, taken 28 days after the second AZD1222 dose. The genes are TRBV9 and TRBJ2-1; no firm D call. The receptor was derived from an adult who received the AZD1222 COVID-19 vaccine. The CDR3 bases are TGTGCCAGCAGCGTAGGGCCTAAGGTCGGTGAGCAGTTCTTC. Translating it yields CASSVGPKVGEQFF.